These 25 T cell receptor beta chains share one sample of origin, sequenced in a study of cytomegalovirus exposure and HLA in healthy donors. Both 60 Vbeta primers and 13 Jbeta primers went into the PCR. Profiled with immunoSEQ multiplex PCR; TCRdb holds only in-frame clones, not every one. Of 200,000 or so clones listed, around 73% are singletons. Specimen: PBMCs. The receptors come from a male donor in good health and CMV-seronegative.

The chain carries TRBV27 and TRBJ2-4; 9 positions match TRBD1. Germline V gene data show CDR1 as MNHEY and CDR2 as SMNVEV (reference sequence). This CDR3 contains 16 residues. Trimming took 3 bases from V and 6 from J; bases not matched to a gene: 9. DNA for the CDR3: TGTGCCAGCAGTTTGGGGTCCGGGACAGGGAGAAACATTCAGTACTTC. Translated, it gives CASSLGSGTGRNIQYF.

The genes are TRBV6-6 and TRBJ1-5; D may be TRBD1 (6 bases). The germline CDR1 and CDR2 sequences are MNHNY and SVGAGI (reference sequence). This CDR3 has 16 residues. V dropped 6 bases and J dropped 2 bases, with 17 bases sitting between them. The CDR3 loop is CASRGGAGAGNQPQHF. The CDR3 region has the DNA TGTGCCAGCAGGGGGGGGGCAGGGGCAGGCAATCAGCCCCAGCATTTT.

This chain uses TRBV19 with TRBJ2-3, with D possibly TRBD2 on 6 matching bases. Per germline, CDR1 LNHDA and CDR2 SQIVND (reference sequence). CDR3 size: 13 residues. V gave up 5 bases and J gave up 3 bases, with 9 bases separating them. In nucleotides, the CDR3 is TGTGCCAGTAGTGTTAGCGGTACAGATACGCAGTATTTT. As protein: CASSVSGTDTQYF. Combining the CDR3 with reference TRBV19 and TRBJ2-3 gives the whole variable domain DGGITQSPKYLFRKEGQNVTLSCEQNLNHDAMYWYRQDPGQGLRLIYYSQIVNDFQKGDIAEGYSVSREKKESFPLTVTSAQKNPTAFYLCASSVSGTDTQYFGPGTRLTVL.

Remarks on this clone: Different DNA sequences within this sample yield the same CDR3. The V gene is TRBV19, the J gene TRBJ1-1; 8 positions match TRBD1. V lost 5 bases to trimming and J lost 7 bases; unmatched junction nucleotides: 15. CDR1 is LNHDA, CDR2 SQIVND, per germline (reference sequence). CDR3 size: 16 residues. CDR3 coding DNA: TGTGCCAGTAGTGCTTTTCTCGACAGGGGTTTGGTTGAAGCTTTCTTT. Protein sequence: CASSAFLDRGLVEAFF.

A single count supports this clone. The V gene is TRBV7-3, the J gene TRBJ2-3; TRBD2 might be the D (6 bases). This CDR3 comprises 12 residues. Germline CDR1 reads SGHTA; CDR2 reads FQGTGA. V lost 4 bases to trimming and J lost 8 bases, with 10 bases between them. DNA for the CDR3: TGTGCCAGCAGCTCCTTGGGGGGTACGCAGTATTTT. It yields the protein CASSSLGGTQYF.

J is TRBJ2-5 and V is TRBV29-1; D might be TRBD2 (6 bases). Trimming removed 8 bases at V and 5 bases at J, with 12 bases between. Germline assignment: CDR1 SQVTM and CDR2 ANQGSEA. CDR3 length: 11 residues. Here the CDR3 reads CSTGSPETQYF. DNA of the CDR3: TGCAGCACCGGGAGTCCGGAGACCCAGTACTTC.

Comment on this clone: At one of its ends the junction is not consistent with the germline gene, which may arise from a read error. This CDR3 is also generated by other DNA sequences in the sample. This sequence joins TRBV2 and TRBJ1-5, with a possible D match to TRBD1 (5 bases). In germline, CDR1 is SNHLY, CDR2 FYNNEI. The length of the CDR3 is 15 residues. The CDR3 coding sequence is TGTGCCAGCACATCAGGGCAGTCCGTCAATCAGCCCCAGCACTTT. This gives the protein CASTSGQSVNQPQHF.

The V and J genes are TRBV5-6 and TRBJ1-1; 11 bases line up with TRBD1. V gave up 4 bases and J gave up 4 bases; unmatched junction bases: 6. Germline-derived CDR1 and CDR2 are SGHDT and YYEEEE. The CDR3 sequence is 15 residues long. CDR3 residues: CASSPPGQGGTEAFF. The DNA for the CDR3 is TGTGCCAGCAGCCCGCCGGGACAGGGGGGCACTGAAGCTTTCTTT.

In DNA, the CDR3 is TGTGCCAGCAGCTCCCGGGTCTCCCCCCTCAATGAGCAGTTCTTC. Translated: CASSSRVSPLNEQFF. This sequence joins TRBV7-3 and TRBJ2-1; D not resolved. CDR3 size: 15 residues. Trimming stripped 4 bases from V and 6 bases from J, with 16 bases between. Germline V gives CDR1 SGHTA, CDR2 FQGTGA. Variable domain in full (rest from reference TRBV7-3 and TRBJ2-1): GAGVSQTPSNKVTEKGKYVELRCDPISGHTALYWYRQSLGQGPEFLIYFQGTGAADDSGLPNDRFFAVRPEGSVSTLKIQRTERGDSAVYLCASSSRVSPLNEQFFGPGTRLTVL.

The V and J genes are TRBV27 and TRBJ2-7; D is unclear. Trimming pared 6 bases from V and 0 bases from J, leaving 18 bases between. Germline V gives CDR1 MNHEY, CDR2 SMNVEV (reference sequence). The CDR3 consists of 16 residues. CDR3 region: CASSRLSYQFSYEQYF. The CDR3 nucleotides are TGTGCCAGCAGCCGCCTTAGCTATCAGTTCTCCTACGAGCAGTACTTC.

This chain joins TRBV5-4 and TRBJ2-5, with 10 nucleotides matching TRBD2. The trim removed 2 bases at V and 5 bases at J, leaving 9 bases unmatched. Germline V gene sequence: CDR1 SGHNT, CDR2 YYREEE (reference sequence). This CDR3 contains 16 residues. The CDR3 sequence: CASSFLAGGQGETQYF. Written as DNA, the CDR3 is TGTGCCAGCAGCTTTTTAGCGGGAGGCCAGGGGGAGACCCAGTACTTC.

The rearrangement uses TRBV9 and TRBJ1-5; 7 bases line up with TRBD1. Germline trimming cut 3 bases from V and 4 bases from J; bases unmatched to any gene: 7. CDR1 is SGDLS, CDR2 YYNGEE, per germline. This CDR3 is 15 amino acids long. CDR3 loop: CASSATTGWNQPQHF. The CDR3 bases are TGTGCCAGCAGCGCAACGACAGGGTGGAATCAGCCCCAGCATTTT.

The V and J genes are TRBV7-2 and TRBJ2-7; 7 nucleotides align to TRBD2. From germline, CDR1 is SGHTA and CDR2 FQGNSA. The CDR3 runs 14 residues. V gave up 5 bases and J gave up 1 base; unmatched junction bases: 5. The CDR3 DNA sequence: TGTGCCAGCAGCCCCCCGGGGGGATCCTACGAGCAGTACTTC. It is translated as CASSPPGGSYEQYF. The full variable domain, with the rest looked up from reference TRBV7-2 and TRBJ2-7, is GAGVSQSPSNKVTEKGKDVELRCDPISGHTALYWYRQSLGQGLEFLIYFQGNSAPDKSGLPSDRFSAERTGGSVSTLTIQRTQQEDSAVYLCASSPPGGSYEQYFGPGTRLTVT.

The table lists this clone with a few counts. V is TRBV5-1 and J is TRBJ2-7, with 12 bases matching TRBD2. Germline values: CDR1 SGHRS, CDR2 YFSETQ. The CDR3 has 16 residues. With 4 bases clipped from V and 0 bases from J, the junction kept 5 bases outside the gene matches. For the CDR3, the DNA is TGCGCCAGCAGCCCCCGGACTAGCGGGACCTCCTACGAGCAGTACTTC. Encoded protein: CASSPRTSGTSYEQYF.

The chain combines TRBV5-8 with TRBJ1-5; D gene unclear. Germline V gene data show CDR1 as SGHTS and CDR2 as YDEGEE. The CDR3 contains 16 residues. Between the trimmed V and J ends, which lost 2 bases and 0 bases, there was a span of 12 bases. CDR3 loop: CASSLHREYSNQPQHF. In DNA, the CDR3 is TGTGCCAGCAGCTTACACAGAGAGTATAGCAATCAGCCCCAGCATTTT.

The V and J genes are TRBV15 and TRBJ2-5, with 10 bases lining up with TRBD1. The CDR3 has 16 residues. The junction had 8 bases not matched to a gene; V was cut back by 3 bases and J by 4 bases. Germline-derived CDR1 and CDR2 are LNHNV and YYDKDF (reference sequence). DNA for the CDR3: TGTGCCACCAGCAGGGTGGGTCGGGACAGGGGAGAGACCCAGTACTTC. Translation: CATSRVGRDRGETQYF. The variable domain in full, with the rest retrieved from reference TRBV15 and TRBJ2-5, is DAMVIQNPRYQVTQFGKPVTLSCSQTLNHNVMYWYQQKSSQAPKLLFHYYDKDFNNEADTPDNFQSRRPNTSFCFLDIRSPGLGDTAMYLCATSRVGRDRGETQYFGPGTRLLVL.

CDR3 sequence (DNA): TGCGCCAGCAGCCAAGATGGGGCGGGAGTCAATGAGCAGTTCTTC. Amino acids: CASSQDGAGVNEQFF. V and J are TRBV4-1 and TRBJ2-1; TRBD2 matches at 7 bases. This CDR3 is 15 amino acids long. The V gene end was trimmed by 0 bases and the J gene end by 6 bases; junction bases not matched to a gene: 5. Germline CDR1 and CDR2: MGHRA and YSYEKL.

This clone is a singleton in its sample. The same CDR3 also results from other DNA sequences found in this sample. The chain recombines TRBV7-6 with TRBJ2-3; 10 nucleotides line up with TRBD2. The CDR3 has 15 amino acids. V trimming: 5 bases; J trimming: 1 base; junction bases outside the gene matches: 3. CDR1 SGHVS and CDR2 FNYEAQ come from the germline V gene. In nucleotides, the CDR3 is TGTGCCAGCAGCCTAGGGACTAGCGGCACAGATACGCAGTATTTT. Its protein is CASSLGTSGTDTQYF. The full variable domain, rest sourced from reference TRBV7-6 and TRBJ2-3, is GAGVSQSPRYKVTKRGQDVALRCDPISGHVSLYWYRQALGQGPEFLTYFNYEAQQDKSGLPNDRFSAERPEGSISTLTIQRTEQRDSAMYRCASSLGTSGTDTQYFGPGTRLTVL.

This chain uses TRBV21-1 with TRBJ1-5; the table names TRBD1, a call not compared with the DNA. TRBV21-1 is designated a pseudogene. CDR3 length equals 15 residues. In DNA, the CDR3 is TGTGCCAGCACAAACAGGGGCCCCAGCAATCAGCCCCAGCATTTT. Encoded protein: CASTNRGPSNQPQHF.

This chain connects TRBV28 to TRBJ2-1; D ambiguous. The CDR3 spans 14 residues. Trimming removed 1 base at V and 4 bases at J, with 8 bases between. The germline CDR1 and CDR2 sequences are MDHEN and SYDVKM. The CDR3 nucleotides read TGTGCCAGCAGTTTATTGTCAGTTTACAATGAGCAGTTCTTC. Its translation: CASSLLSVYNEQFF.

This sequence joins TRBV2 and TRBJ2-7; TRBD1 matches 10 bases. After removal of 2 bases from V and 1 base from J, the junction contained 2 bases not matched to a gene. This CDR3 spans 15 amino acids. From germline, CDR1 is SNHLY and CDR2 FYNNEI. CDR3 sequence: CASSEQDRGSYEQYF. CDR3 in DNA: TGTGCCAGCAGTGAACAGGACAGGGGGTCCTACGAGCAGTACTTC.

The chain is built from TRBV14 and TRBJ2-4, with 9 nucleotides matching TRBD1. J lost 1 base, V lost 0 bases, and 10 bases had no gene match. Germline V gene data show CDR1 as SGHDN and CDR2 as FVKESK. The CDR3 is 19 residues long. The CDR3 coding sequence is TGTGCCAGCAGCCAAGAAGGGACAGGGAGGATTGGGGCCAAAAACATTCAGTACTTC. Translated, it gives CASSQEGTGRIGAKNIQYF.

This chain connects TRBV7-9 to TRBJ1-2; 7 nucleotides match TRBD1. The CDR3 length is 15 residues. The germline CDR1 and CDR2 sequences are SEHNR and FQNEAQ (reference sequence). With 3 bases clipped from V and 4 bases from J, the junction kept 8 bases outside the gene matches. CDR3 coding DNA: TGTGCCAGCAGCTTGGACAGGCCTCTGGGCTATGGCTACACCTTC. It specifies CASSLDRPLGYGYTF.

Only one count was recorded for this clone. The rearrangement uses TRBV19 and TRBJ2-5; D is possibly TRBD2 (6 bases). The CDR3 length is 15 residues. CDR1 and CDR2 from the germline V gene are LNHDA and SQIVND (reference sequence). V was cut by 7 bases and J by 5 bases, with 20 bases left in between. Here the CDR3 DNA reads TGTGCCAGTAACCTAGACTTCGCAGGAGGGGAGACCCAGTACTTC. Its protein product is CASNLDFAGGETQYF.

The chain recombines TRBV27 with TRBJ2-5; 7 bases map to TRBD2. The CDR3 is 16 amino acids. Germline CDR1 and CDR2: MNHEY and SMNVEV (reference sequence). Trimming at V came to 3 bases and at J to 2 bases, leaving 9 bases not matched to a gene. CDR3 DNA sequence: TGTGCCAGCAGTTTCCTCTCCAGCGGGACTCAAGAGACCCAGTACTTC. It specifies CASSFLSSGTQETQYF.